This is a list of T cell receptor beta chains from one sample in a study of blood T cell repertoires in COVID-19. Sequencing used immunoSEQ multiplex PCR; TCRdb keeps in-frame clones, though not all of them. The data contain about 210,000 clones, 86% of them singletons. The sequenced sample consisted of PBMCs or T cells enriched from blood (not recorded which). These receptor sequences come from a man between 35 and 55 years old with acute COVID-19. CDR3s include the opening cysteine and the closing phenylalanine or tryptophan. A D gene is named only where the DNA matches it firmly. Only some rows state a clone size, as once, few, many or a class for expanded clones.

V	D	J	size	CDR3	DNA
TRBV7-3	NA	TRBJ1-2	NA	CASSQTVNYGYTF	TGTGCCAGCAGCCAGACAGTTAACTATGGCTACACCTTC
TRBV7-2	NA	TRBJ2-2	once	CASSLVRNTGELFF	TGTGCCAGCAGCTTAGTCAGGAACACCGGGGAGCTGTTTTTT
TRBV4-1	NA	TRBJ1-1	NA	CASSQDPDTEAFF	TGCGCCAGCAGCCAAGATCCGGACACTGAAGCTTTCTTT
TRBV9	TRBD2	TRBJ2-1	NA	CASSARASGREEQFF	TGTGCCAGCAGCGCCCGGGCTAGCGGGAGAGAAGAGCAGTTCTTC
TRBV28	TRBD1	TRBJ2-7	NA	CASSPLQGTYEQYF	TGTGCCAGCAGTCCCTTACAGGGGACCTACGAGCAGTACTTC
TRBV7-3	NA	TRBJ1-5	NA	CASSFTREDQPQHF	TGTGCCAGCAGCTTTACAAGGGAGGATCAGCCCCAGCATTTT
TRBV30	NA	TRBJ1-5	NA	CAWSVRSSGLYSNQPQHF	TGTGCCTGGAGTGTACGTTCCTCAGGGCTATATAGCAATCAGCCCCAGCATTTT
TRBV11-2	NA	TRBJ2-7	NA	CASSSQGIGWYEQYF	TGTGCCAGCAGCTCGCAGGGGATCGGGTGGTACGAGCAGTACTTC
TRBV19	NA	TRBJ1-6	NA	CASSSPDRRGSYNSPLHF	TGTGCCAGTAGTTCCCCTGACAGACGAGGCTCCTATAATTCACCCCTCCACTTT
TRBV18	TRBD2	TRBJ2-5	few	CASSPRGGLQETQYF	TGTGCCAGCTCCCCCCGCGGGGGGCTCCAAGAGACCCAGTACTTC
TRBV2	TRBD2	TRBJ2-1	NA	CASSDWASGLDEQFF	TGTGCCAGCAGTGATTGGGCTAGCGGTCTAGATGAGCAGTTCTTC
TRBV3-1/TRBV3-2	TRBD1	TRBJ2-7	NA	CASSLTGTHEQYF	TGTGCCAGCAGCCTGACAGGGACGCACGAGCAGTACTTC
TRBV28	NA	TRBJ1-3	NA	CASSSAGGDRNTIYF	TGTGCCAGCAGTTCCGCCGGGGGGGATAGAAACACCATATATTTT
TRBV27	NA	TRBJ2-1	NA	CASSPWPGEYEQFF	TGTGCCAGCAGTCCATGGCCAGGGGAGTATGAGCAGTTCTTC
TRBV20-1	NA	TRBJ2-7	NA	CSASSAGKKYEQYF	TGCAGTGCTAGTTCTGCAGGGAAAAAGTACGAGCAGTACTTC
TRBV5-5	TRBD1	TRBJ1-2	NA	CASSTGQGASGYTF	TGTGCCAGCAGCACTGGACAGGGGGCGAGTGGCTACACCTTC
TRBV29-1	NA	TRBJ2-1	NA	CSVEREFSYNEQFF	TGCAGCGTTGAACGGGAGTTCTCCTACAATGAGCAGTTCTTC
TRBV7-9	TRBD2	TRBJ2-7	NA	CASSGGAMVTSGRVSYEQYF	TGTGCCAGCAGCGGGGGGGCCATGGTAACTAGCGGGAGGGTCTCCTACGAGCAGTACTTC
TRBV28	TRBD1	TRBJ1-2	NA	CASRGQGTIYGYTF	TGTGCCAGCAGGGGACAGGGCACTATTTATGGCTACACCTTC
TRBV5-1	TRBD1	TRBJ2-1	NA	CASRPGQGSYNEQFF	TGCGCCAGCAGGCCGGGACAGGGCTCCTACAATGAGCAGTTCTTC
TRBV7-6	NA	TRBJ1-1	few	CASSRDLNTEAFF	TGTGCCAGCAGCCGGGACTTGAACACTGAAGCTTTCTTT
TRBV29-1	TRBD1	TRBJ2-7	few	CSVSRQGSTEQYF	TGCAGCGTTTCACGACAGGGTTCCACGGAGCAGTACTTC
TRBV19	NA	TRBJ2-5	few	CASTSGLLQETQYF	TGTGCCAGTACCTCGGGACTGTTACAAGAGACCCAGTACTTC
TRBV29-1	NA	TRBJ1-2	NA	CSVELGRGNYGYTF	TGCAGCGTTGAACTAGGCAGGGGAAACTATGGCTACACCTTC
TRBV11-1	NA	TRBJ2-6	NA	CASSRRGAGGANVLTF	TGTGCCAGCAGCCGCCGGGGGGCTGGTGGGGCCAACGTCCTGACTTTC
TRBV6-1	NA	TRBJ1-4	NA	CASSEARGLDEKLFF	TGTGCCAGCAGTGAAGCGCGAGGGTTGGATGAAAAACTGTTTTTT
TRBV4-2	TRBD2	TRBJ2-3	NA	CASSPLAGGGADTQYF	TGTGCCAGCAGCCCCTTAGCGGGAGGAGGCGCAGATACGCAGTATTTT
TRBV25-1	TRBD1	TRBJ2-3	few	CASSVRDRGTDTQYF	TGTGCCAGCAGTGTCCGGGACAGGGGAACAGATACGCAGTATTTT
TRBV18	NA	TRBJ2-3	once	CASSSPGEGNTQYF	TGTGCCAGCTCCTCTCCGGGAGAGGGAAATACGCAGTATTTT
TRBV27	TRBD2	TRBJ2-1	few	CASSLSGNKRDPKNEQFF	TGTGCCAGCAGTTTGAGTGGGAATAAGCGGGATCCCAAGAATGAGCAGTTCTTC
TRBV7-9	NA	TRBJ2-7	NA	CASSLGLGALPYF	TGTGCCAGCAGCTTAGGGCTAGGGGCTCTACCGTACTTC
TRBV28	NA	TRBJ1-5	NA	CASSAGGQHFQPQHF	TGTGCCAGCAGCGCCGGAGGACAGCACTTTCAGCCCCAGCATTTT
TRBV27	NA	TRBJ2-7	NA	CASSLIPGSYEQYF	TGTGCCAGCAGCCTTATTCCGGGCTCCTACGAGCAGTACTTC
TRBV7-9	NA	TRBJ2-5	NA	CASSPHYGTQYF	TGTGCCAGCAGCCCCCACTATGGGACCCAGTACTTC
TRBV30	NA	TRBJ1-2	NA	CAWRHGHSYGYTF	TGTGCCTGGAGACACGGACACTCGTATGGCTACACCTTC
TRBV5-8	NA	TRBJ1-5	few	CASSLQVTQPQHF	TGTGCCAGCAGCTTACAGGTAACTCAGCCCCAGCATTTT
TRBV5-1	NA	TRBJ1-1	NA	CASSPLRGGADTEAFF	TGCGCCAGCAGCCCGCTGCGAGGTGGGGCAGACACTGAAGCTTTCTTT
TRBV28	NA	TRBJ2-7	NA	CASRLRGYEQYF	TGTGCCAGCAGACTAAGGGGCTACGAGCAGTACTTC
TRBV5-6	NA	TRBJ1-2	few	CASSRGTPSYGYTF	TGTGCCAGCAGCCGCGGGACGCCTTCCTATGGCTACACCTTC
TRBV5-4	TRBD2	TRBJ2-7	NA	CASSRGLAGSSYEQYF	TGTGCCAGCAGCCGTGGACTAGCGGGAAGCTCCTACGAGCAGTACTTC
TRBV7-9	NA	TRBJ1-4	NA	CASTWTATNEKLFF	TGTGCCAGCACCTGGACAGCAACTAATGAAAAACTGTTTTTT
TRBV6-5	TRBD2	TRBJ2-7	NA	CASRTSGGPTHEQYF	TGTGCCAGCCGTACTAGCGGGGGCCCTACCCACGAGCAGTACTTC
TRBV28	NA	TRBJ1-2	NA	CASGGGRAQGYTF	TGTGCCAGCGGGGGGGGACGGGCGCAGGGCTACACCTTC
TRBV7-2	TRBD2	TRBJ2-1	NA	CASSFTVAGRGGNEQFF	TGTGCCAGCAGCTTTACGGTGGCCGGGAGGGGGGGTAATGAGCAGTTCTTC
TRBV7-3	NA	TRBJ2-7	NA	CASSSQEGQYF	TGTGCCAGCAGCTCCCAGGAGGGGCAGTACTTC
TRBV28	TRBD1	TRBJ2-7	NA	CASSNYQPGQGVNEQYF	TGTGCCAGCAGTAACTATCAACCGGGACAGGGGGTAAACGAGCAGTACTTC
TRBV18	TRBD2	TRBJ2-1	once	CASSPLAATYNEQFF	TGTGCCAGCTCGCCCCTAGCGGCCACCTACAATGAGCAGTTCTTC
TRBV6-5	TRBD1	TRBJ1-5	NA	CASTPGQGNQPQHF	TGTGCCAGCACTCCGGGACAGGGGAATCAGCCCCAGCATTTT
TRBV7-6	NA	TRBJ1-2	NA	CASSLLIGADYGYTF	TGTGCCAGCAGCTTACTGATAGGGGCAGACTATGGCTACACCTTC
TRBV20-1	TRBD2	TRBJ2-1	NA	CSASRGLADNEQFF	TGCAGTGCTAGTAGGGGACTAGCGGACAATGAGCAGTTCTTC
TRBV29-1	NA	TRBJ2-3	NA	CSVGGAYTDTQYF	TGCAGCGTTGGCGGGGCCTACACAGATACGCAGTATTTT
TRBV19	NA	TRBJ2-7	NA	CASSGQVYEQYF	TGTGCCAGTAGTGGGCAGGTCTACGAGCAGTACTTC
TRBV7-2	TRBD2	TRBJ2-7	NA	CASSSRGGRREQYF	TGTGCCAGCAGCTCCCGGGGGGGTCGGCGCGAGCAGTACTTC
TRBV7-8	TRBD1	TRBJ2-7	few	CASTYRGTYEQYF	TGTGCCAGCACGTACAGGGGGACCTACGAGCAGTACTTC
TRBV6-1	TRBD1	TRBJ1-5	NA	CASRGRQGDQPQHF	TGTGCCAGCAGAGGTAGACAGGGGGATCAGCCCCAGCATTTT
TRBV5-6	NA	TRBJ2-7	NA	CASSLANRGYEQYF	TGTGCCAGCAGCTTGGCCAATAGGGGCTACGAGCAGTACTTC